Each of the 27 T cell receptor beta chains below was sequenced from the same sample in a study of T cell changes during pregnancy in multiple sclerosis. The protocol was immunoSEQ multiplex PCR, while the TCRdb copy is restricted to in-frame clones and leaves out a portion. The repertoire holds fewer than 45,000 clones, 94% seen once, with roughly 8.1% in the top ten. Specimen: CD8+ T cells from peripheral blood mononuclear cells, collected in the third trimester of pregnancy. The receptors derive from a female donor with multiple sclerosis, enrolled in a pregnancy study.

The V and J genes are TRBV6-5 and TRBJ2-2; tentative D call: TRBD1 (6 bases). V lost 4 bases to trimming and J lost 2 bases, with 11 bases between them. The CDR3 length is 15 residues. CDR1 is MNHEY, CDR2 SVGAGI, per germline. The CDR3 nucleotides are TGTGCCAGCAGTTTCCAGGGACAAAACACCGGGGAGCTGTTTTTT. Protein sequence: CASSFQGQNTGELFF.

J is TRBJ1-1 and V is TRBV19; D not certain. CDR3 length: 13 amino acids. Germline-derived CDR1 and CDR2 are LNHDA and SQIVND (reference sequence). Trimming cost V 7 bases and J 1 base, with 10 bases left between them. The CDR3 reads CASKIAENTEAFF. The CDR3 DNA is TGTGCCAGTAAAATCGCGGAGAACACTGAAGCTTTCTTT.

This clone is a singleton in its sample. The chain uses TRBV19 and TRBJ2-1; 9 nucleotides agree with TRBD1. V was pared by 3 bases and J by 7 bases, with 7 bases of the junction left unmatched. The germline CDR1 and CDR2 sequences are LNHDA and SQIVND (reference sequence). The CDR3 spans 15 residues. CDR3 in DNA: TGTGCCAGTAGTATGGACAGGGGATTGGTAAATGAGCAGTTCTTC. The encoded protein is CASSMDRGLVNEQFF.

The rearrangement links TRBV28 to TRBJ2-1; 7 bases map to TRBD2. Germline assignment: CDR1 MDHEN and CDR2 SYDVKM. Losses at the gene ends were 8 bases for V and 3 bases for J; bases not matched to a gene: 7. The CDR3 spans 14 residues. The CDR3 is CASLTAGNYNEQFF. The CDR3 nucleotides are TGTGCCAGCCTTACAGCGGGGAACTACAATGAGCAGTTCTTC. The full variable domain, its missing parts supplied by reference TRBV28 and TRBJ2-1, is DVKVTQSSRYLVKRTGEKVFLECVQDMDHENMFWYRQDPGLGLRLIYFSYDVKMKEKGDIPEGYSVSREKKERFSLILESASTNQTSMYLCASLTAGNYNEQFFGPGTRLTVL.

This chain connects TRBV27 to TRBJ2-7; 7 nucleotides line up with TRBD1. Germline lookup yields CDR1 MNHEY and CDR2 SMNVEV (reference sequence). J was trimmed by 3 bases and V by 4 bases; bases with no gene match: 15. This CDR3 spans 17 amino acids. CDR3 loop: CASSSTSTGFLNYEQYF. The CDR3 coding sequence is TGTGCCAGCAGTTCGACCTCGACAGGGTTTCTAAACTACGAGCAGTACTTC.

This clone occurred once. The chain couples TRBV4-2 to TRBJ1-2, with TRBD1 matching over 7 bases. The V segment lost 0 bases and the J segment 3 bases; nucleotides outside the gene matches: 7. The germline V gene encodes CDR1 LGHNA and CDR2 YNFKEQ. CDR3 length equals 16 residues. CDR3 nucleotide sequence: TGTGCCAGCAGCCAAGACCCAACAGGGGCTTACTATGGCTACACCTTC. It codes for CASSQDPTGAYYGYTF.

The rearrangement uses TRBV7-9 and TRBJ2-7; D is possibly TRBD2 (6 bases). The CDR3 is 14 amino acids. V was pared by 6 bases and J by 4 bases, with 16 bases between. Germline loops: CDR1 SEHNR, CDR2 FQNEAQ (reference sequence). CDR3 protein: CASRNMGGGYEQYF. CDR3 nucleotides: TGTGCCAGCAGGAATATGGGAGGCGGGTACGAGCAGTACTTC. Variable domain in full (rest from reference TRBV7-9 and TRBJ2-7): DTGVSQNPRHKITKRGQNVTFRCDPISEHNRLYWYRQTLGQGPEFLTYFQNEAQLEKSRLLSDRFSAERPKGSFSTLEIQRTEQGDSAMYLCASRNMGGGYEQYFGPGTRLTVT.

Written as DNA, the CDR3 is TGTGCCAGCAGTTTATCTTCAGGGGGGGAGACCCAGTACTTC. Encoded protein: CASSLSSGGETQYF. The chain recombines TRBV27 with TRBJ2-5; weak D call: TRBD1 (7 bases). The CDR3 covers 14 residues. Germline V gene data show CDR1 as MNHEY and CDR2 as SMNVEV (reference sequence). Trimming stripped 0 bases from V and 5 bases from J, with 10 bases between.

In this sample, this clone turned up once. The gene calls are TRBV30 and TRBJ1-2; the match to TRBD1 covers 7 bases. Germline loops: CDR1 GTSNPN, CDR2 SVGIG (reference sequence). CDR3 length equals 14 residues. The V gene end was trimmed by 1 base and the J gene end by 4 bases; junction bases not matched to a gene: 6. CDR3 in DNA: TGTGCCTGGAGTGAAAGACAGGGAGGCTATGGCTACACCTTC. It codes for CAWSERQGGYGYTF.

J is TRBJ2-5 and V is TRBV6-1; 8 positions agree with TRBD1. Trimming at V came to 6 bases and at J to 0 bases, leaving 3 bases not matched to a gene. Germline values: CDR1 MNHNS, CDR2 SASEGT. The CDR3 is 14 residues long. The DNA for the CDR3 is TGTGCCAGCAGAAGACAGGGGTACCAAGAGACCCAGTACTTC. This encodes CASRRQGYQETQYF.

The chain couples TRBV7-9 to TRBJ2-7; the match to TRBD1 covers 8 bases. The CDR3 is made up of 14 amino acids. Germline V lookup: CDR1 SEHNR, CDR2 FQNEAQ (reference sequence). Losses at the gene ends were 1 base for V and 6 bases for J; bases not matched to a gene: 5. The CDR3 DNA is TGTGCCAGCAGCTTAGGTCAGGGGGCGAGCGAGCAGTACTTC. This encodes CASSLGQGASEQYF.

This clone occurred once. This rearrangement joins TRBV14 to TRBJ2-1, with D unresolved. The CDR3 runs 15 residues. Trimming took 3 bases from V and 1 from J, leaving 10 bases between them. From germline, CDR1 is SGHDN and CDR2 FVKESK. The CDR3 loop is CASSHLDLSYNEQFF. The CDR3 DNA reads as TGTGCCAGCAGCCACCTAGATCTTTCCTACAATGAGCAGTTCTTC.

This clone was found once. V and J are TRBV19 and TRBJ1-1; D possibly corresponds to TRBD1 (5 bases). The CDR3 consists of 14 residues. Per germline, CDR1 LNHDA and CDR2 SQIVND (reference sequence). Trimming shortened V by 7 bases and J by 4 bases, and 16 bases separated the two germline ends. The CDR3 region has the DNA TGTGCCAGTACCGAATTTCAGGGTGGCACTGAAGCTTTCTTT. Protein product: CASTEFQGGTEAFF.

V usage is TRBV9 and J usage is TRBJ2-1; 9 positions match TRBD2. Trimming removed 4 bases from V and 7 bases from J; junction bases left unmatched: 18. This CDR3 has 18 amino acids. Per germline, CDR1 SGDLS and CDR2 YYNGEE. Here the CDR3 reads CASSSPRGGGLAGNEQFF. The CDR3 bases are TGTGCCAGCAGCTCCCCAAGAGGGGGGGGACTAGCTGGGAATGAGCAGTTCTTC.

The genes are TRBV6-1 and TRBJ2-7, with 7 bases lining up with TRBD1. The CDR3 spans 13 residues. V shed 4 bases and J 2 bases; nucleotides not matched to a gene: 2. Germline values: CDR1 MNHNS, CDR2 SASEGT. The CDR3 region has the DNA TGTGCCAGCAGTGTTGGACAGGCCTACGAGCAGTACTTC. It specifies CASSVGQAYEQYF.

This chain uses TRBV5-1 with TRBJ2-7; 7 nucleotides line up with TRBD2. CDR3 length: 15 amino acids. Per the germline V gene, CDR1 is SGHRS and CDR2 is YFSETQ. The junction had 15 bases not matched to a gene; V was cut back by 6 bases and J by 6 bases. CDR3 sequence reads: CASTEILAHGSEQYF. Written as DNA, the CDR3 is TGCGCCAGCACGGAGATACTAGCGCACGGGAGCGAGCAGTACTTC.

This chain joins TRBV4-2 and TRBJ2-7; D uncertain. The germline V and J ends were trimmed by 0 bases and 4 bases, with 7 bases remaining between them. This CDR3 contains 13 residues. Germline V gives CDR1 LGHNA, CDR2 YNFKEQ. This chain's CDR3 is CASSQEGEYEQYF. In DNA form, the CDR3 reads TGTGCCAGCAGCCAAGAAGGAGAGTACGAGCAGTACTTC.

The genes are TRBV4-2 and TRBJ2-7; possibly TRBD1 for D (6 bases). The germline V gene has CDR1 LGHNA and CDR2 YNFKEQ. The CDR3 spans 15 residues. V shed 4 bases and J shed 3 bases, with 16 bases lying between them. CDR3 coding DNA: TGTGCCAGCAGCCCCTCGGCAACAGGGAGCTACGAGCAGTACTTC. Protein sequence: CASSPSATGSYEQYF.

As to this clone: The same CDR3 is also encoded by other DNA sequences in this sample. The chain combines TRBV7-8 with TRBJ1-5, with 7 bases identical to TRBD1. Germline CDR1 SGHVS, CDR2 FQNEAQ. V lost 1 base to trimming and J lost 3 bases; unmatched junction nucleotides: 3. The CDR3 is 15 amino acids. The CDR3 loop is CASSLVGTVNQPQHF. CDR3 in DNA: TGTGCCAGCAGCTTAGTCGGGACAGTCAATCAGCCCCAGCATTTT.

CDR3 nucleotide sequence: TGTGCCAGCAGTTTCGACAGTTTTGGAAACACCATATATTTT. Translation: CASSFDSFGNTIYF. This chain links TRBV28 with TRBJ1-3; the D gene is possibly TRBD1 (5 bases). The V end was cut by 3 bases, the J end by 3 bases, with 9 bases between. Germline assignment: CDR1 MDHEN and CDR2 SYDVKM. There are 14 residues in the CDR3.

This chain uses TRBV4-1 with TRBJ2-1, with D tentatively TRBD2 (5 bases). V shed 0 bases and J shed 10 bases, with 13 bases lying between them. The CDR3 consists of 14 residues. Looked up from germline, CDR1 is MGHRA and CDR2 is YSYEKL. CDR3 amino acids: CASSQDPREKEQFF. The CDR3 region has the DNA TGCGCCAGCAGCCAAGATCCCCGGGAAAAGGAGCAGTTCTTC.

The sample holds a few counts of this clone. This sequence joins TRBV6-6 and TRBJ1-1, with TRBD1 as a possible D gene (6 bases). The length of the CDR3 is 12 residues. The germline CDR1 and CDR2 sequences are MNHNY and SVGAGI (reference sequence). V was clipped by 2 bases and J by 8 bases, with 9 bases between them. CDR3 in DNA: TGTGCCAGCAGTTACGTTGACAGGGAAGCTTTCTTT. Residues: CASSYVDREAFF.

The V call is TRBV7-9, the J call TRBJ2-7, with D possibly TRBD1 on 5 matching bases. Trimming stripped 5 bases from V and 7 bases from J, with 18 bases between. Germline assignment: CDR1 SEHNR and CDR2 FQNEAQ (reference sequence). The CDR3 length is 14 residues. CDR3 sequence: CASSTEQATVEQYF. The DNA of the CDR3 is TGTGCCAGCAGCACCGAACAGGCGACAGTGGAGCAGTACTTC.

The chain uses TRBV13 and TRBJ1-1; 9 bases match TRBD1. With 3 bases clipped from V and 3 bases from J, the junction kept 2 bases outside the gene matches. From germline, CDR1 is PRHDT and CDR2 FYEKMQ (reference sequence). CDR3 length: 14 residues. The CDR3 DNA reads TGTGCCAGCAGCTTGGGACAGGGCGACACTGAAGCTTTCTTT. Amino acids: CASSLGQGDTEAFF.

This clone showed up just once. One end of the junction is discordant with germline, which a read error may explain. This chain connects TRBV7-7 to TRBJ2-7; D might be TRBD1 (6 bases). CDR1 SSHAT and CDR2 FNYEAQ come from the germline V gene (reference sequence). This CDR3 comprises 13 residues. In DNA, the CDR3 is TGTGCTAGCAGCACCGGACAGCCCTACGAGCAGTACTTC. Its protein is CASSTGQPYEQYF.

J is TRBJ1-5 and V is TRBV7-8; TRBD1 is a possible D gene (5 bases). Germline lookup yields CDR1 SGHVS and CDR2 FQNEAQ. The CDR3 has 16 amino acids. The germline V and J ends were trimmed by 2 bases and 3 bases, with 14 bases remaining between them. The CDR3 DNA reads TGTGCCAGCAGCTTATCCAAACCAGGGATCAATCAGCCCCAGCATTTT. It translates to CASSLSKPGINQPQHF.

The CDR3 DNA reads as TGCAGCGTCGGGGACTCTTGGGAGCAGTACTTC. Amino acid sequence: CSVGDSWEQYF. This chain links TRBV29-1 with TRBJ2-7; weak D call: TRBD2 (6 bases). Germline V CDR1 and CDR2: SQVTM, ANQGSEA. CDR3 length: 11 residues. Trimming removed 6 bases at V and 7 bases at J, with 13 bases between.